This T cell receptor (beta chain) was identified in a study of cytomegalovirus exposure and HLA in healthy donors. Primers included in the PCR were 60 Vbeta and 13 Jbeta primers. Generated by immunoSEQ multiplex PCR, the TCRdb table keeps only in-frame clones and is missing some. Of some 110,000 clones detected, roughly three quarters appear once; the ten largest clones hold 16%. The CDR3 runs to 17 residues. Trimming shortened V by 0 bases and J by 0 bases, and 10 bases separated the two germline ends. Germline V gene sequence: CDR1 SGHRS, CDR2 YFSETQ. With regard to this clone: Its antigen is unknown.

Study-wide results and caveats: As was reported, the HLA-A and HLA-B alleles of most subjects were accurately predicted from TCR beta sequences. Later analysis identified 17,000 or so TCR beta sequences associated with HLA alleles, using a false discovery rate threshold of 0.05.

The chain couples TRBV5-1 to TRBJ2-6; the D gene is possibly TRBD1 (6 bases). This TCR derives from a man aged 50-60 years in good health and CMV-seropositive. Source material: PBMCs. The CDR3 region has the DNA TGCGCCAGCAGCTTGGGACAGGTTCTCTCTGGGGCCAACGTCCTGACTTTC. As protein: CASSLGQVLSGANVLTF.